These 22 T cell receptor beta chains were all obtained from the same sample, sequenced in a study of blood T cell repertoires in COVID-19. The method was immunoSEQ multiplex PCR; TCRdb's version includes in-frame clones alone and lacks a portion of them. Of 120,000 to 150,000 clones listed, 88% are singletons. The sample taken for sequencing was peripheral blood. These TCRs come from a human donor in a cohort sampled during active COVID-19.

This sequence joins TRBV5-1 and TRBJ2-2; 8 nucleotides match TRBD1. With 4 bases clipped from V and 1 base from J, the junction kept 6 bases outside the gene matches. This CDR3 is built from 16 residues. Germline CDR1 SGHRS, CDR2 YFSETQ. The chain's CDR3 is CASSPLGQENTGELFF. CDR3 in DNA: TGCGCCAGCAGCCCTTTGGGACAGGAGAACACCGGGGAGCTGTTTTTT.

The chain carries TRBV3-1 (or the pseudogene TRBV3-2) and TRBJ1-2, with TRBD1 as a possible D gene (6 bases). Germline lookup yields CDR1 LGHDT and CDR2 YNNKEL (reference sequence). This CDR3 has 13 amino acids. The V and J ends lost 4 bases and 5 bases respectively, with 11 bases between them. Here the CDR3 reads CASSPRQAYGYTF. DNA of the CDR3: TGTGCCAGCAGCCCCCGACAGGCATATGGCTACACCTTC.

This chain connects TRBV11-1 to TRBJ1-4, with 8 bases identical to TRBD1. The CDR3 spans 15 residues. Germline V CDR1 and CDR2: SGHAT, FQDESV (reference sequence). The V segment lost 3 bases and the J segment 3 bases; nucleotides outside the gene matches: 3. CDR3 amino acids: CASSFPGQANEKLFF. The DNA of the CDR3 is TGTGCCAGCAGCTTCCCGGGACAGGCTAATGAAAAACTGTTTTTT.

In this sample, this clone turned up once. This CDR3 reads CASSRGSGTDTQYF. The CDR3 DNA reads as TGTGCCAGCAGCCGAGGTAGCGGCACAGATACGCAGTATTTT. The rearrangement uses TRBV11-3 and TRBJ2-3; D is possibly TRBD2 (5 bases). Germline V CDR1 and CDR2: SGHNT, YENEEA. With 5 bases removed from V and 1 base from J, the gap between germline ends came to 10 bases. The CDR3 is 14 residues long.

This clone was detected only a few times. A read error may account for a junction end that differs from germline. CDR3 region: CASSLSGGHNEQFF. For the CDR3, the DNA is TGTGCTAGCAGCTTATCAGGGGGCCACAATGAGCAGTTCTTC. V gene TRBV7-7 combines with J gene TRBJ2-1, with TRBD1 identical over 8 bases. The CDR3 spans 14 residues. Germline CDR1 reads SSHAT; CDR2 reads FNYEAQ (reference sequence).

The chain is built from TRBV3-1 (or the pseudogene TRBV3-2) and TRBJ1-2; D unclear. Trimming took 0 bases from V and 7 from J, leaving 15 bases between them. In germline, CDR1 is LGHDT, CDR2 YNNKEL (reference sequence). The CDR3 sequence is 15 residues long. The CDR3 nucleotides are TGTGCCAGCAGCCAAGATCTTAGCGCCCAGGTTGGCTACACCTTC. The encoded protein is CASSQDLSAQVGYTF.

The CDR3 nucleotides read TGTGCCAGCCGACAGGAGGTCGGTTCACCCCTCCACTTT. It is translated as CASRQEVGSPLHF. This sequence joins TRBV6-4 and TRBJ1-6, with D perhaps matching TRBD1 (6 bases). Germline CDR1 and CDR2: MRHNA and SNTAGT. CDR3 length: 13 residues. The V gene lost 8 bases and the J gene lost 9 bases, with 14 bases spanning the gap.

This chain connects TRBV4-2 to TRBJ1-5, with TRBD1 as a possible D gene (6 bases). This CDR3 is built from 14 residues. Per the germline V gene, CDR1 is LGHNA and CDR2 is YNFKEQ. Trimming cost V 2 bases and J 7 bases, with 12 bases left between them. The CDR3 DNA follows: TGTGCCAGCAGCCAAAATACAGGGCCCCAGCCCCAGCATTTT. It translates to CASSQNTGPQPQHF.

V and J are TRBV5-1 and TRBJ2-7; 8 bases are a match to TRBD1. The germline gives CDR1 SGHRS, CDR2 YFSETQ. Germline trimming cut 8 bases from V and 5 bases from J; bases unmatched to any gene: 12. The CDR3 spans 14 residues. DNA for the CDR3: TGCGCCAGTAACATCGGGACAGGCGTACACGAGCAGTACTTC. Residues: CASNIGTGVHEQYF.

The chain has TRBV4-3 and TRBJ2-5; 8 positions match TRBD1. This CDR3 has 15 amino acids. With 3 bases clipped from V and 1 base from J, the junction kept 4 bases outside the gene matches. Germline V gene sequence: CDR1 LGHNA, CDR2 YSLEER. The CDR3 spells CASSQGTGGQETQYF. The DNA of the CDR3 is TGCGCCAGCAGCCAGGGGACAGGCGGCCAAGAGACCCAGTACTTC.

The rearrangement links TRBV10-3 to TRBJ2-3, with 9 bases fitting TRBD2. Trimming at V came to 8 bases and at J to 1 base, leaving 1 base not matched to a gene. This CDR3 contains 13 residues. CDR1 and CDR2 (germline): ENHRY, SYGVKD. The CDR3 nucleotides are TGTGCCATCGAGCGGGAGGGCACAGATACGCAGTATTTT. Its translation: CAIEREGTDTQYF.

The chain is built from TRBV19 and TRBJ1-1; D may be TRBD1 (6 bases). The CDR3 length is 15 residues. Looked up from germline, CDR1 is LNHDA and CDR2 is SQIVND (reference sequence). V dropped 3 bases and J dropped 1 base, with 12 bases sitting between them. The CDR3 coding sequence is TGTGCCAGTAGTATCTACAGGGTCCCGAACACTGAAGCTTTCTTT. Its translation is CASSIYRVPNTEAFF.

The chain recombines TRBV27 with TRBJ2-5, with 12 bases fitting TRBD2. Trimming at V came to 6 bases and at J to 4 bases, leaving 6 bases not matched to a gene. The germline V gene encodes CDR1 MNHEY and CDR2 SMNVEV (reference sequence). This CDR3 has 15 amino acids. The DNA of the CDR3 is TGTGCCAGCAGCCGGACTAGCGGGGAAGGAGAGACCCAGTACTTC. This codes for CASSRTSGEGETQYF.

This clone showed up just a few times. This CDR3 reads CARRDLTGEAFF. CDR3 DNA: TGTGCCAGGAGAGATCTAACAGGGGAAGCTTTCTTT. The chain combines TRBV2 with TRBJ1-1; weak D call: TRBD1 (6 bases). This CDR3 has 12 amino acids. Deletions cut 9 bases from V and 8 bases from J, with 16 bases between. Germline V gene sequence: CDR1 SNHLY, CDR2 FYNNEI.

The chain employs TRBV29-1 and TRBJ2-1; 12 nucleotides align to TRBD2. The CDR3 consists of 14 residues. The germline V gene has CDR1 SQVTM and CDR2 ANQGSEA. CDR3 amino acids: CRDGGLAGSNEQFF. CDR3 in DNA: TGCAGAGACGGTGGACTAGCGGGAAGTAATGAGCAGTTCTTC.

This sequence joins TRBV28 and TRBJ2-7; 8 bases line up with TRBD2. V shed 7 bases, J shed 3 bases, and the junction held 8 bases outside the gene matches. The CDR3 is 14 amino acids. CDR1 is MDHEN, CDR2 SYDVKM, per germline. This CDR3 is CASMNGGEDYEQYF. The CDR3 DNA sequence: TGTGCCAGCATGAACGGGGGGGAGGACTACGAGCAGTACTTC. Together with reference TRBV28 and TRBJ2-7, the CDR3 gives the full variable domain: DVKVTQSSRYLVKRTGEKVFLECVQDMDHENMFWYRQDPGLGLRLIYFSYDVKMKEKGDIPEGYSVSREKKERFSLILESASTNQTSMYLCASMNGGEDYEQYFGPGTRLTVT.

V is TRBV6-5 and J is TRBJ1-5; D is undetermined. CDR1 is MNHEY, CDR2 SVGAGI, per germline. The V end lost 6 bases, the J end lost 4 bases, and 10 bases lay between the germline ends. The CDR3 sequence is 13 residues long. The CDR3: CASSVERNQPQHF. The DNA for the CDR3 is TGTGCCAGCAGCGTCGAGAGGAATCAGCCCCAGCATTTT.

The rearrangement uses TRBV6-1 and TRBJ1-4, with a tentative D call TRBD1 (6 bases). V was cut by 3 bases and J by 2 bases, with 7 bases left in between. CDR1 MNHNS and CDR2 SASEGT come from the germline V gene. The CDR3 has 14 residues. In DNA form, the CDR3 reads TGTGCCAGCAGTGACAGGGGCACTAATGAAAAACTGTTTTTT. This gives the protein CASSDRGTNEKLFF.

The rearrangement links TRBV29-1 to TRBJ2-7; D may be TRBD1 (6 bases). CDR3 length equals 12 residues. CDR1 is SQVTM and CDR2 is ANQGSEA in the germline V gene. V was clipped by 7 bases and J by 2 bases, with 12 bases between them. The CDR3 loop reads CSGGQTPYEQYF. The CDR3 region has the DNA TGCAGCGGAGGACAGACTCCCTACGAGCAGTACTTC.

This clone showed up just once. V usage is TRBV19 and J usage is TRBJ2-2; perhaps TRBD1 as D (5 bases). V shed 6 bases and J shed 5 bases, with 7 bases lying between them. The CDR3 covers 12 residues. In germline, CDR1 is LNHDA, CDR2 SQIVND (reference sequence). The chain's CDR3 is CASSWTTGELFF. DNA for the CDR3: TGTGCCAGTAGCTGGACAACCGGGGAGCTGTTTTTT.

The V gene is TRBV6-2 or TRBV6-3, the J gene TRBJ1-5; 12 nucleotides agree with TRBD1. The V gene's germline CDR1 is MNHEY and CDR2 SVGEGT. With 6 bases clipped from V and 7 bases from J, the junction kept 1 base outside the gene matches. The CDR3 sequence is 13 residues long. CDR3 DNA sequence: TGTGCCAGCAGCGGGACAGGGGGCCAGCCCCAGCATTTT. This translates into CASSGTGGQPQHF.

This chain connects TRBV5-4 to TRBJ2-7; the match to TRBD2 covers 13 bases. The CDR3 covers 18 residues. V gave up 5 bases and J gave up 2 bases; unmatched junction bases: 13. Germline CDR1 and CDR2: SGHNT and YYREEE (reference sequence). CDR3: CASSSPGLAGKVAYEQYF. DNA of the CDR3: TGTGCCAGCAGTTCACCGGGACTAGCGGGAAAAGTCGCCTACGAGCAGTACTTC.